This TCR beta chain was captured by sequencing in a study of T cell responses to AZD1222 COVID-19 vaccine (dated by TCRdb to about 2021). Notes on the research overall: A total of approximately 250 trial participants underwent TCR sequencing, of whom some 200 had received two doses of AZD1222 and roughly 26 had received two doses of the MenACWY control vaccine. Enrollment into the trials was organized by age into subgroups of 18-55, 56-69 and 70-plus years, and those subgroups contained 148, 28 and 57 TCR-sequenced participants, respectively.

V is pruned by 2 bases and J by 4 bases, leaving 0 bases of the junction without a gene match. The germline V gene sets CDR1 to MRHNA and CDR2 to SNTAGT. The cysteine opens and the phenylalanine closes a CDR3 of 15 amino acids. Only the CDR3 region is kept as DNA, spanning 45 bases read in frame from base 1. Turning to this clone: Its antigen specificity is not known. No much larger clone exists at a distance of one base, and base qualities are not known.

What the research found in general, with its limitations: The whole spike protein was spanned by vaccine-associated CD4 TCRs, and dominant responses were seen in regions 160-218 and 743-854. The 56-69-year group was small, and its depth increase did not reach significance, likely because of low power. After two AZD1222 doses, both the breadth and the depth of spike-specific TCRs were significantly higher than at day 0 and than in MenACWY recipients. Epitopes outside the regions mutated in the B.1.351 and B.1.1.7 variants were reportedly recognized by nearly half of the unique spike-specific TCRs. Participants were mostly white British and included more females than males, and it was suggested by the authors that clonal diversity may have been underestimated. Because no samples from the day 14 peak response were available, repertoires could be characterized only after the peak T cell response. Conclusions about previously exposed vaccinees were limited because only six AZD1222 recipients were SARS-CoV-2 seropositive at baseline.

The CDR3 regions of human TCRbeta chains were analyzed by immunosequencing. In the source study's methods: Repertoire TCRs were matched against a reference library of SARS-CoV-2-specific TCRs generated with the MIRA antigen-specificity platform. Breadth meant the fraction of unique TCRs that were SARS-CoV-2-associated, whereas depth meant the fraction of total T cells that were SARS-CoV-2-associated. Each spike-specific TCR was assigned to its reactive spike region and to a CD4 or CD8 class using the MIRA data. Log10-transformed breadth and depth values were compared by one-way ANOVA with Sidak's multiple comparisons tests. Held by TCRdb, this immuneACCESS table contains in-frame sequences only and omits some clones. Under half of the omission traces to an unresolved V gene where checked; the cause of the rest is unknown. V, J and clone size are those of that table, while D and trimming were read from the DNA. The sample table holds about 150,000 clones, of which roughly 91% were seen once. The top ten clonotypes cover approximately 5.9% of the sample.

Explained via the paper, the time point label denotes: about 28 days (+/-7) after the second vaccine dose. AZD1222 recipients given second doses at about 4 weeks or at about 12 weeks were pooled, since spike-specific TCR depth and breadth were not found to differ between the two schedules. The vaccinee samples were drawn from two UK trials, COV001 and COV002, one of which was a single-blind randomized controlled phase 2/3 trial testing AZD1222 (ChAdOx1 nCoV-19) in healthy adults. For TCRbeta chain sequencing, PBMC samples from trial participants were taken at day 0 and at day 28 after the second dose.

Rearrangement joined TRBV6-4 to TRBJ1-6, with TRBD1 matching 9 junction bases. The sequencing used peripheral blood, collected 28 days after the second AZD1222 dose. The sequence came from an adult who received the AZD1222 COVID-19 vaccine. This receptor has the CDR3 CASSDGTGYNSPLHF. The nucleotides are TGTGCCAGCAGTGACGGGACAGGGTATAATTCACCCCTCCACTTT.